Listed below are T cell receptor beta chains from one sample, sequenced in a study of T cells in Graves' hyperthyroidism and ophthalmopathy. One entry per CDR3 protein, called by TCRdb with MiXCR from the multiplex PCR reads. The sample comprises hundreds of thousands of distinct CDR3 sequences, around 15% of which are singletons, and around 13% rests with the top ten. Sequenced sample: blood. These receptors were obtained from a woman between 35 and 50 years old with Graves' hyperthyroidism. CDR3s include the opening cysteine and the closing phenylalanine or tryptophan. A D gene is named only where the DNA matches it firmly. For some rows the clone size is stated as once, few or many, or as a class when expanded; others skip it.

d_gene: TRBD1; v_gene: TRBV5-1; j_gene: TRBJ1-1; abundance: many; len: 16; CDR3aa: CASSLYRQGANTEAFF; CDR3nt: TGCGCCAGCAGCCTGTACCGACAGGGCGCGAACACTGAAGCTTTCTTT
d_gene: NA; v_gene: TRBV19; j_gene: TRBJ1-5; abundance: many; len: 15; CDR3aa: CASSIYGGLNQPQHF; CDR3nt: TGTGCCAGTAGTATTTATGGGGGTCTCAATCAGCCCCAGCATTTT
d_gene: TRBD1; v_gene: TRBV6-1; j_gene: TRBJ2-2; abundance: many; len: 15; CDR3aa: CASSRDRGQGGELFF; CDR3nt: TGTGCCAGCAGTAGGGACAGGGGGCAAGGCGGGGAGCTGTTTTTT
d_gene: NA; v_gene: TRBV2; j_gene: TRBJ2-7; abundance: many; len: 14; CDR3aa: CASSLGAGVGEQYF; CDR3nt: TGTGCCAGCAGCCTAGGGGCAGGGGTTGGCGAGCAGTACTTC
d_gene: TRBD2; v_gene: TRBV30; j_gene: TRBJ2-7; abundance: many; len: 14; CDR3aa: CAWSVGGSVYEQYF; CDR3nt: TGTGCCTGGAGTGTGGGAGGGAGCGTTTACGAGCAGTACTTC
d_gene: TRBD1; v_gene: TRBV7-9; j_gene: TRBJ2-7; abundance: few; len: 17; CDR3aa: CASRSTGGSLNSYEQYF; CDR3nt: TGTGCCAGCAGATCGACAGGGGGGTCCTTAAATTCCTACGAGCAGTACTTC
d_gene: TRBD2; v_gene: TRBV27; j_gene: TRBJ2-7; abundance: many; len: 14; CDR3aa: CASSPGLALSEQYF; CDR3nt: TGTGCCAGCAGTCCCGGACTAGCATTGTCCGAGCAGTACTTC
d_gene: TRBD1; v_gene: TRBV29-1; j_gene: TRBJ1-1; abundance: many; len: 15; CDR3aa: CSVEGDSRMNTEAFF; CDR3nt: TGCAGCGTTGAAGGGGACAGCAGGATGAACACTGAAGCTTTCTTT
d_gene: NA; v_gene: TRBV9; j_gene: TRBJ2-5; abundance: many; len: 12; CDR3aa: CASSVVPETQYF; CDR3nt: TGTGCCAGCAGCGTAGTACCAGAGACCCAGTACTTC
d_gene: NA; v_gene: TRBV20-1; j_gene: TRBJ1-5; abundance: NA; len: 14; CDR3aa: CSARAGRENQPQHF; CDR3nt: TGCAGTGCTAGAGCAGGGCGGGAAAATCAGCCCCAGCATTTT
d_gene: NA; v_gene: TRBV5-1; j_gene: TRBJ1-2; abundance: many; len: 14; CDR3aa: CASSRQVGSYGYTF; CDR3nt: TGCGCCAGCAGCCGACAGGTTGGGTCCTATGGCTACACCTTC
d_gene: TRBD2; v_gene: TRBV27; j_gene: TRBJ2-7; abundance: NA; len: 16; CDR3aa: CASSSLRLAGAGEQYF; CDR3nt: TGTGCCAGCAGTTCCCTCCGACTAGCGGGAGCGGGCGAGCAGTACTTC
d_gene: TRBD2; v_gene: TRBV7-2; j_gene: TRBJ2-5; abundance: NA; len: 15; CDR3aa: CASSDSSGRLETQYF; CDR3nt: TGTGCCAGCAGCGACTCTAGCGGGAGGTTGGAGACCCAGTACTTC
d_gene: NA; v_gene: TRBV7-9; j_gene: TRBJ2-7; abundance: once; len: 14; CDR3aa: CASSLGGDTHEQYF; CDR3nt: TGCGCCAGCAGCTTAGGGGGAGATACCCACGAGCAGTACTTC
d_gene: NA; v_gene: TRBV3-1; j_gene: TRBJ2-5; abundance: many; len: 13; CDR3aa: CASRPGERETQYF; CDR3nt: TGTGCCAGCAGGCCAGGGGAGCGTGAGACCCAGTACTTC
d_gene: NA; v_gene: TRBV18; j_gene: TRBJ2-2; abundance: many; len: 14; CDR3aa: CASSPRQDTGELFF; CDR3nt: TGTGCCAGCAGCCCCCGACAGGACACCGGGGAGCTGTTTTTT
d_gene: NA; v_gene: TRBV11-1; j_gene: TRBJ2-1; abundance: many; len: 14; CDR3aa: CASSLAGEGNEQFF; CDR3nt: TGTGCCAGCAGCTTAGCGGGAGAAGGGAATGAGCAGTTCTTC
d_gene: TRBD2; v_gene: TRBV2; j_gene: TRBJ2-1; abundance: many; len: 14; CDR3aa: CASSDSRTSGEQFF; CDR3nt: TGTGCCAGCAGTGATTCTAGGACTAGTGGTGAGCAGTTCTTC
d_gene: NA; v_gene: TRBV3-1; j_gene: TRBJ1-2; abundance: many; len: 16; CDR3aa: CASSSAYTTASYGYTF; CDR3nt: TGTGCCAGCAGCTCCGCCTACACCACTGCTAGCTATGGCTACACCTTC
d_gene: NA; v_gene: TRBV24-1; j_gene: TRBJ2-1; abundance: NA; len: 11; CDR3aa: CATERYNEQFF; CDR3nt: TGTGCCACTGAACGCTACAATGAGCAGTTCTTC
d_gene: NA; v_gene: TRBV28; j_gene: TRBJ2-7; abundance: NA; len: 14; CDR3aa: CASRRNGQTYEQYF; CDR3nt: TGTGCCAGCAGACGGAACGGACAAACCTACGAGCAGTACTTC
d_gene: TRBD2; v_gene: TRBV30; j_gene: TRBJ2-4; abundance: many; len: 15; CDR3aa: CAWQRTSVSKNIQYF; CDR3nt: TGTGCCTGGCAACGGACTAGCGTCTCTAAAAACATTCAGTACTTC
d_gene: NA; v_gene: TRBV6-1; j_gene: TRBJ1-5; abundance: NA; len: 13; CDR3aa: CASSEEKTVTQHF; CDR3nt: TGTGCCAGCAGTGAAGAAAAGACAGTCACACAGCATTTT
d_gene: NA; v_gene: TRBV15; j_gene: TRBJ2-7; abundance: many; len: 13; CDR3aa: CATGTGLIYEQYF; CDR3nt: TGTGCCACCGGAACAGGGCTAATATACGAGCAGTACTTC
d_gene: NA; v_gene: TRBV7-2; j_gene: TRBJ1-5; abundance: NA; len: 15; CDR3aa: CASSPGPRSNQPQHF; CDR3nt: TGTGCCAGCAGCCCGGGACCGCGTAGCAATCAGCCCCAGCATTTT
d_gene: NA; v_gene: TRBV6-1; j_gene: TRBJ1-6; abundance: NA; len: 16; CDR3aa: CASSEVVGRYNSPLHF; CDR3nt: TGTGCCAGCAGTGAAGTGGTAGGGAGATATAATTCACCCCTCCACTTT
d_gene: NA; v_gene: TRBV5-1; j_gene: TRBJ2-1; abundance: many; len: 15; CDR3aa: CASSLVGETYNEQFF; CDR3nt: TGCGCCAGCAGCTTGGTGGGTGAGACCTACAATGAGCAGTTCTTC
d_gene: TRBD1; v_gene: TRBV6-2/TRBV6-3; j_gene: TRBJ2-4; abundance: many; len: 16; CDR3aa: CASSYSDRTAKNIQYF; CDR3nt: TGTGCCAGCAGTTACTCGGACAGGACAGCCAAAAACATTCAGTACTTC
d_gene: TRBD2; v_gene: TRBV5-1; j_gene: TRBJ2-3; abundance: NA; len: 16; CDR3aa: CASSSGLAGPADTQYF; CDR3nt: TGCGCCAGCAGCTCGGGACTAGCGGGCCCCGCAGATACGCAGTATTTT